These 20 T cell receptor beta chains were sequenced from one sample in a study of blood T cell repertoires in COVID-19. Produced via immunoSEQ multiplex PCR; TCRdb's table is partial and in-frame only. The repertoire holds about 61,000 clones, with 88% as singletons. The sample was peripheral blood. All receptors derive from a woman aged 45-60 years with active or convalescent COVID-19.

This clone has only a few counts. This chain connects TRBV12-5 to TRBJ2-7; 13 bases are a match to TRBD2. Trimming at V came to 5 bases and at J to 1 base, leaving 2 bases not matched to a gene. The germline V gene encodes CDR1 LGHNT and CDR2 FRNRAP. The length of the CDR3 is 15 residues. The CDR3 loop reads CASGPGLAGSYEQYF. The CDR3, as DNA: TGTGCTAGTGGTCCGGGACTAGCGGGGTCCTACGAGCAGTACTTC. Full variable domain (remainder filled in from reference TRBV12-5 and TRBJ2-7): DARVTQTPRHKVTEMGQEVTMRCQPILGHNTVFWYRQTMMQGLELLAYFRNRAPLDDSGMPKDRFSAEMPDATLATLKIQPSEPRDSAVYFCASGPGLAGSYEQYFGPGTRLTVT.

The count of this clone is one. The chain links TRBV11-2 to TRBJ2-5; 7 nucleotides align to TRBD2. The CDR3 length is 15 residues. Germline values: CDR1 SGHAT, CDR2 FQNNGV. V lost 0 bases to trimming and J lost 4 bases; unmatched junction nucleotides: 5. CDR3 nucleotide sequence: TGTGCCAGCAGCTTAGATCGATTAGCGGGAGAGACCCAGTACTTC. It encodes CASSLDRLAGETQYF.

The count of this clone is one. CDR3 amino acids: CASYSNYGYTF. The CDR3 nucleotides read TGTGCCAGTTACAGTAACTATGGCTACACCTTC. This chain joins TRBV6-5 and TRBJ1-2; no firm D call. Germline CDR1 reads MNHEY; CDR2 reads SVGAGI. The V gene lost 9 bases and the J gene lost 1 base, with 6 bases spanning the gap. This CDR3 region has 11 residues.

For the CDR3, the DNA is TGTGCCAGCAGCTCGAGGACAGGTTCTGAAGCTTTCTTT. Amino acids: CASSSRTGSEAFF. The chain carries TRBV11-3 and TRBJ1-1; 7 bases align to TRBD1. V gave up 4 bases and J gave up 6 bases; unmatched junction bases: 5. The CDR3 has 13 amino acids. Germline assignment: CDR1 SGHNT and CDR2 YENEEA. Based on the CDR3 plus reference TRBV11-3 and TRBJ1-1, the full variable domain is EAGVVQSPRYKIIEKKQPVAFWCNPISGHNTLYWYLQNLGQGPELLIRYENEEAVDDSQLPKDRFSAERLKGVDSTLKIQPAELGDSAVYLCASSSRTGSEAFFGQGTRLTVV.

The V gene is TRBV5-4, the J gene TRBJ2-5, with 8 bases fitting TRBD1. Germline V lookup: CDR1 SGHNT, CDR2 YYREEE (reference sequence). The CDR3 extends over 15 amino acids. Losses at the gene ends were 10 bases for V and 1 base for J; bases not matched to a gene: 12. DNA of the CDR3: TGTGCCTATCCGGTTCCTGACAGGGGCCAAGAGACCCAGTACTTC. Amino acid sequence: CAYPVPDRGQETQYF.

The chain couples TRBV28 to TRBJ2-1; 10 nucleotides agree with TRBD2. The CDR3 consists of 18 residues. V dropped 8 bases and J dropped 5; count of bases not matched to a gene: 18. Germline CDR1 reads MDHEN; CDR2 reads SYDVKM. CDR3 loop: CASFHEVPGLAKDNEQFF. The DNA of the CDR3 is TGTGCCAGCTTCCACGAAGTACCGGGACTAGCGAAAGACAATGAGCAGTTCTTC.

The CDR3 DNA reads TGCGCCAGCAGCCGAACGGCCTCTGGGACTAGGCCAGATACGCAGTATTTT. This encodes CASSRTASGTRPDTQYF. The chain links TRBV4-1 to TRBJ2-3; 8 nucleotides agree with TRBD2. CDR1 MGHRA and CDR2 YSYEKL come from the germline V gene. The CDR3 sequence is 17 residues long. Trimming removed 4 bases from V and 4 bases from J; junction bases left unmatched: 13.

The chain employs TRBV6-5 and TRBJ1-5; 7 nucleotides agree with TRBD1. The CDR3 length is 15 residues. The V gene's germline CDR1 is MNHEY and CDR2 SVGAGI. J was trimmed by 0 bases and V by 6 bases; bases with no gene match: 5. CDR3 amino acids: CASSLQGDSNQPQHF. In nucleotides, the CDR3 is TGTGCCAGCAGCCTCCAGGGGGATAGCAATCAGCCCCAGCATTTT.

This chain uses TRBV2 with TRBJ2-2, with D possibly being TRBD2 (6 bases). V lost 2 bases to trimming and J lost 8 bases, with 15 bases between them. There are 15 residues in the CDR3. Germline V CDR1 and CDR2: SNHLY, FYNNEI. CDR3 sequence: CASSELARRAGELFF. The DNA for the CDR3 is TGTGCCAGCAGTGAACTAGCGCGGCGGGCTGGGGAGCTGTTTTTT.

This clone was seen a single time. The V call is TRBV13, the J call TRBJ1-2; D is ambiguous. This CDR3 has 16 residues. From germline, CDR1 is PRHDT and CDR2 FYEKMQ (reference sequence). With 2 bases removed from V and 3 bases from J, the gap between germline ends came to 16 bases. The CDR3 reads CASSLRREVWDYGYTF. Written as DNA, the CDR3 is TGTGCCAGCAGCTTAAGAAGGGAGGTTTGGGACTATGGCTACACCTTC.

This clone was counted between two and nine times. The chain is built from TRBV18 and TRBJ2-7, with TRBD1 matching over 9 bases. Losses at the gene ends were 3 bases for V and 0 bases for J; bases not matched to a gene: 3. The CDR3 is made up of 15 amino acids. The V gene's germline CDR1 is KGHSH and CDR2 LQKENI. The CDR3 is CASSPGQGSSYEQYF. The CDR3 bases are TGTGCCAGCTCACCCGGACAGGGGAGCTCCTACGAGCAGTACTTC.

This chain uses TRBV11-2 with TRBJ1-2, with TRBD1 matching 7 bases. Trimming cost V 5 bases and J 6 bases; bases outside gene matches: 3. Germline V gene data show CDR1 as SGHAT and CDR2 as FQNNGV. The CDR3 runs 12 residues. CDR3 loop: CASSGTGDGYTF. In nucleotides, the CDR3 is TGTGCCAGCAGCGGAACAGGGGATGGCTACACCTTC.

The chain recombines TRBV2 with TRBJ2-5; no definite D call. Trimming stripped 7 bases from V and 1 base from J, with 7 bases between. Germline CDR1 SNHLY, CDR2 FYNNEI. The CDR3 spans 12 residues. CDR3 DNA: TGTGCCAGCATGAGCCTCCAAGAGACCCAGTACTTC. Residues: CASMSLQETQYF.

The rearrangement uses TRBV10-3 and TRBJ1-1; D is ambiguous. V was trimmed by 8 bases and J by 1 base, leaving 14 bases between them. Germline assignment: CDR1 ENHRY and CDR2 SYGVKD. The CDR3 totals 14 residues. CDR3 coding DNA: TGTGCCATCCGTAACCTCGGAGAGAACACTGAAGCTTTCTTT. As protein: CAIRNLGENTEAFF.

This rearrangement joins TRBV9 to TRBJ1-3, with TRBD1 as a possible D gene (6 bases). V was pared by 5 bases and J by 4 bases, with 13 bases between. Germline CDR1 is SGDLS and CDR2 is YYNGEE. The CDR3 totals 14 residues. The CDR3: CASSALGGGNTIYF. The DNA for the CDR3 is TGTGCCAGCAGTGCGTTAGGGGGAGGAAACACCATATATTTT.

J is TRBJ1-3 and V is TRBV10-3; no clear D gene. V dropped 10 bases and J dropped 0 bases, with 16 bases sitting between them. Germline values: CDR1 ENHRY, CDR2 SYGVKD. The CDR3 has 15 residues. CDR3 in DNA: TGTGCCACTGCCTATAAGACGGGCTCTGGAAACACCATATATTTT. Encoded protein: CATAYKTGSGNTIYF.

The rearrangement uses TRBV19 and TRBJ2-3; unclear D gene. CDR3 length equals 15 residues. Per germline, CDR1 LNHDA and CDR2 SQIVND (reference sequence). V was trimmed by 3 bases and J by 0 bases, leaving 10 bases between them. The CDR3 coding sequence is TGTGCCAGTAGTATGAGGCGAACTAGCACAGATACGCAGTATTTT. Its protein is CASSMRRTSTDTQYF.

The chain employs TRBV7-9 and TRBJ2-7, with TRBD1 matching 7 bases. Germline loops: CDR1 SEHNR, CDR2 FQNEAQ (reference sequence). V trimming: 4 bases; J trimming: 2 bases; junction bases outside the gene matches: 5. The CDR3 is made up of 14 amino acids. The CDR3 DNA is TGTGCCAGCAGCTCCGGGACAGCTGCCTACGAGCAGTACTTC. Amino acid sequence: CASSSGTAAYEQYF. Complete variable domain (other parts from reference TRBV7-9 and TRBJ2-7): DTGVSQNPRHKITKRGQNVTFRCDPISEHNRLYWYRQTLGQGPEFLTYFQNEAQLEKSRLLSDRFSAERPKGSFSTLEIQRTEQGDSAMYLCASSSGTAAYEQYFGPGTRLTVT.

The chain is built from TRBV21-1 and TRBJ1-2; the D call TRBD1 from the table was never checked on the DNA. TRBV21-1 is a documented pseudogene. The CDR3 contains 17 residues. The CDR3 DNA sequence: TGTGCCAGCAGCAAATACAACCGGGACAGGGACTACTATGGCTACACCTTC. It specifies CASSKYNRDRDYYGYTF.

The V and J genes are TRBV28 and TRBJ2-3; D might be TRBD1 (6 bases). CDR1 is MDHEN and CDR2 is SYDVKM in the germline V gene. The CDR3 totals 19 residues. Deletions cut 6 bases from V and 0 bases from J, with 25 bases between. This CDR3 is CASSLYPGHTITSTDTQYF. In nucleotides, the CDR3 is TGTGCCAGCAGCCTGTACCCGGGACATACTATTACTAGCACAGATACGCAGTATTTT.